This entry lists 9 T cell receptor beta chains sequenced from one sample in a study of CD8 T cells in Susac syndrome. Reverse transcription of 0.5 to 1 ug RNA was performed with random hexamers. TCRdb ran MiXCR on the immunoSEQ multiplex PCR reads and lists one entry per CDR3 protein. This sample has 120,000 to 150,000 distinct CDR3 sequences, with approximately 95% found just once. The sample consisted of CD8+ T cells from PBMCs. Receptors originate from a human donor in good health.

CDR3: CASSQDTNSGNTIYF. The CDR3 coding sequence is TGCGCCAGCAGCCAAGACACGAACTCTGGAAACACCATATATTTT. The J gene is TRBJ1-3, the V gene TRBV4-3, with D hard to call. This CDR3 region has 15 residues. Per germline, CDR1 LGHNA and CDR2 YSLEER. V was cut by 0 bases and J by 0 bases, with 6 bases left in between.

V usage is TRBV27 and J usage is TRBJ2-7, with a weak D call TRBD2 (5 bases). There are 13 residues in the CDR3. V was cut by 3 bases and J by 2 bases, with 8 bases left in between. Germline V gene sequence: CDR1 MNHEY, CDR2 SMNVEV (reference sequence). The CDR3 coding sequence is TGTGCCAGCAGTTTCGGGAAGCCCTACGAGCAGTACTTC. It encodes CASSFGKPYEQYF.

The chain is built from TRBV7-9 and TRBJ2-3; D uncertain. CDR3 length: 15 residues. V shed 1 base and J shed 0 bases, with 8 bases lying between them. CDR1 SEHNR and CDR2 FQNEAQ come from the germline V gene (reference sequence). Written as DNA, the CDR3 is TGTGCCAGCAGCTTAGGTAAACGGAGCACAGATACGCAGTATTTT. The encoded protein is CASSLGKRSTDTQYF.

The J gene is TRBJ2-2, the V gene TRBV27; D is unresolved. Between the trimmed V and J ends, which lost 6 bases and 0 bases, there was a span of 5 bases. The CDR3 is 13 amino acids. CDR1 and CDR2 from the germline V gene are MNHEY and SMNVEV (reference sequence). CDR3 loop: CASRVANTGELFF. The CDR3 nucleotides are TGTGCCAGCAGGGTAGCGAACACCGGGGAGCTGTTTTTT.

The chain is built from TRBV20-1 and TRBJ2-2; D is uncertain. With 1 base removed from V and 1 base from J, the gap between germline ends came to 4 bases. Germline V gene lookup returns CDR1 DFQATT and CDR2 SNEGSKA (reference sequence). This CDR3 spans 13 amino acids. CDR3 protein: CSARALNTGELFF. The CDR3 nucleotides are TGCAGTGCTAGAGCTCTGAACACCGGGGAGCTGTTTTTT.

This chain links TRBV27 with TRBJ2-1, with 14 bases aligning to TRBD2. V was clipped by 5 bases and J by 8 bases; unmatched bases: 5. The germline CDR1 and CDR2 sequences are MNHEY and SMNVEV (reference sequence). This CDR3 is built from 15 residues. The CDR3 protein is CASSHGTSGSDEQFF. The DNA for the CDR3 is TGTGCCAGCAGTCACGGGACTAGCGGGAGCGATGAGCAGTTCTTC.

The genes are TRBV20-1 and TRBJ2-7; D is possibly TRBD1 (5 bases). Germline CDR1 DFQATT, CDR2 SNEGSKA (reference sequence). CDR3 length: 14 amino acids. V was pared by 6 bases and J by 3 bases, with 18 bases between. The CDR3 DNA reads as TGCAGTGCGAACGACAGATTCCAGCTCTACGAGCAGTACTTC. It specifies CSANDRFQLYEQYF.

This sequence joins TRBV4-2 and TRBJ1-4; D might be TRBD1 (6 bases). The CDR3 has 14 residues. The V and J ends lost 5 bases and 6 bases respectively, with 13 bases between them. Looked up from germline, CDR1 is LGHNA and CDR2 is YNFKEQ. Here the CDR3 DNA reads TGTGCCAGCAGCGTGGACAGTTATGATGAAAAACTGTTTTTT. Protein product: CASSVDSYDEKLFF.

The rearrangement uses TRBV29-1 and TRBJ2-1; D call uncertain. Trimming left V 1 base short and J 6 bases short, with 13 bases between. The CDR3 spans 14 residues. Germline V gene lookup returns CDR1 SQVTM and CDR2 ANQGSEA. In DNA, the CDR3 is TGCAGCGTTGAAGGCCTAAACGAGTTCAATGAGCAGTTCTTC. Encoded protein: CSVEGLNEFNEQFF.